Sequencing of this T cell receptor (beta chain) was carried out in a study of blood T cell repertoires in COVID-19. CDR3 length equals 13 residues. CDR1 is LGHDT, CDR2 YNNKEL, per germline (reference sequence). The V end lost 3 bases, the J end lost 5 bases, and 10 bases lay between the germline ends. TCRdb keeps only in-frame clones here, not all; method: immunoSEQ multiplex PCR. In the table there are 250,000 to 350,000 clones, approximately 91% of which are singletons. This sequence was found in a woman aged 60 to 75 with acute or convalescent COVID-19. The chain uses TRBV3-1 (or the pseudogene TRBV3-2) and TRBJ1-1; maybe TRBD1 (5 bases). What was sequenced was peripheral blood. The CDR3 DNA reads TGTGCCAGCAGCCATACGGGACTTACTGAAGCTTTCTTT. Its protein is CASSHTGLTEAFF.